One and the same sample provided the 3 T cell receptor beta chains below, sequenced in a study of shared clonotypes between healthy human individuals. Sequencing used immunoSEQ multiplex PCR; TCRdb keeps in-frame clones, though not all of them. The table lists roughly 2.1 million clones, about 92% of them singletons. Terminally differentiated effector memory CD45RA+ cells were excluded by CCR7 positive selection of CD45RO-negative cells. The material sequenced was naive CD8+ T cells from PBMCs. The source of these receptors is a man between 18 and 35 years old in good health. Some clones in this sample may be carry-over from other donors' samples.

This chain connects TRBV28 to TRBJ2-7; D possibly corresponds to TRBD2 (6 bases). This CDR3 spans 16 amino acids. With 2 bases removed from V and 2 bases from J, the gap between germline ends came to 16 bases. The germline V gene has CDR1 MDHEN and CDR2 SYDVKM. CDR3 sequence (DNA): TGTGCCAGCAGTTTAGAATTTGGCGGGAAGACCTACGAGCAGTACTTC. Translating gives CASSLEFGGKTYEQYF.

The chain couples TRBV28 to TRBJ1-3, with D hard to call. Germline loops: CDR1 MDHEN, CDR2 SYDVKM. Trimming took off 6 bases at V and 0 bases at J, with 15 bases between the two ends. The CDR3 contains 16 residues. The CDR3, as DNA: TGTGCCAGCAGCCGGGCGGAGCTGGGCTCTGGAAACACCATATATTTT. This sequence encodes CASSRAELGSGNTIYF.

The chain has TRBV6-6 and TRBJ2-5, with D possibly being TRBD1 (5 bases). Germline V gives CDR1 MNHNY, CDR2 SVGAGI (reference sequence). The CDR3 runs 16 residues. V gave up 6 bases and J gave up 3 bases, with 20 bases separating them. CDR3 in DNA: TGTGCCAGCAGCCACCCGCCCACGGACAAGGAAGAGACCCAGTACTTC. This codes for CASSHPPTDKEETQYF.